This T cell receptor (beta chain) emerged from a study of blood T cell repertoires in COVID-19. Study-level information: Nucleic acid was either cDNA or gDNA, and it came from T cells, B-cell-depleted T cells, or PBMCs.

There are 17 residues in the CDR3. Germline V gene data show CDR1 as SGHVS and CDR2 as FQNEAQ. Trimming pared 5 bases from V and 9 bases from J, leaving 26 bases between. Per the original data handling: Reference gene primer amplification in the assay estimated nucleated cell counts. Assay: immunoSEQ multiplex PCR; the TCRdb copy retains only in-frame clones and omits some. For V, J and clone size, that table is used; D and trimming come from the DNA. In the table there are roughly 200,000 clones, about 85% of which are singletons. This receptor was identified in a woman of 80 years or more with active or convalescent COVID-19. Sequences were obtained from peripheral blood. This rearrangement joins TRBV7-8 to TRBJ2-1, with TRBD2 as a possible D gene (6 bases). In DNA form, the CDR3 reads TGTGCCAGCAGCGCCCTCGCACGGGGGTTTTTTCGTAGTGAGCAGTTCTTC. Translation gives CASSALARGFFRSEQFF.